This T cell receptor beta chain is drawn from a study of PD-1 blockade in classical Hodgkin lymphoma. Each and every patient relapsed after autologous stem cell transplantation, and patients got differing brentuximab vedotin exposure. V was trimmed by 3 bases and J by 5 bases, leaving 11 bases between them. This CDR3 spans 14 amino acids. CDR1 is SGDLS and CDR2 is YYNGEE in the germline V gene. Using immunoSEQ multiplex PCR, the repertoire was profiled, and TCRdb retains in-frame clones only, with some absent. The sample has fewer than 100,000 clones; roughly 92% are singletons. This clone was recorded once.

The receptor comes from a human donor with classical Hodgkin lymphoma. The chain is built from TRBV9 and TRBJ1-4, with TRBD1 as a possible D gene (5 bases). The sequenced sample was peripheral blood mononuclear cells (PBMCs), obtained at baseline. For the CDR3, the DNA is TGTGCCAGCAGCGCCTCGGGGACGAATGAAAAACTGTTTTTT. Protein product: CASSASGTNEKLFF.